These 27 T cell receptor beta chains came from one sample sequenced in a study of Ad26.COV2.S vaccination and SARS-CoV-2 variants. Method: immunoSEQ multiplex PCR; TCRdb's copy keeps in-frame clones and lacks some. The table shows 200,000 to 300,000 clones, with approximately 90% occurring only once. Treatment in this sample: roughly 18 received Ad26.COV2.S at low or high dose, single or two shots; about 5 received placebo; per-sample allocation not given. Samples analyzed were those drawn on day 63 after the first vaccine or placebo injection. Source: peripheral blood, taken in a trial of Ad26.COV2.S vaccine versus placebo. Receptors originate from a person between 18 and 65 years old who received the Ad26.COV2.S COVID-19 vaccine or a placebo.

This clone was detected only a few times. The chain is built from TRBV2 and TRBJ1-2, with a weak D call TRBD1 (5 bases). The CDR3 contains 14 residues. Trimming removed 5 bases at V and 1 base at J, with 11 bases between. Germline V gene lookup returns CDR1 SNHLY and CDR2 FYNNEI. As DNA, the CDR3 is TGTGCCAGCAGTACCGTTGACAGTAACTATGGCTACACCTTC. It encodes CASSTVDSNYGYTF.

This sequence joins TRBV4-1 and TRBJ1-4; D gene ambiguous. This CDR3 is built from 14 residues. The germline V gene has CDR1 MGHRA and CDR2 YSYEKL. V dropped 1 base and J dropped 8 bases, with 11 bases sitting between them. In nucleotides, the CDR3 is TGCGCCAGCAGCCAAGGGGTTGCGGGCGAAAAACTGTTTTTT. Amino acids: CASSQGVAGEKLFF.

This clone was counted once. The rearrangement links TRBV6-2 or TRBV6-3 to TRBJ2-3; 13 bases are a match to TRBD2. Looked up from germline, CDR1 is MNHEY and CDR2 is SVGEGT. The junction had 4 bases not matched to a gene; V was cut back by 6 bases and J by 4 bases. The CDR3 is made up of 15 amino acids. CDR3 sequence reads: CASSLGLAGADTQYF. The CDR3 DNA reads TGTGCCAGCAGCCTCGGACTAGCGGGGGCAGATACGCAGTATTTT.

The chain combines TRBV7-2 with TRBJ1-1, with D unresolved. The CDR3 is 15 amino acids. The V end was cut by 4 bases, the J end by 10 bases, with 22 bases between. The germline V gene encodes CDR1 SGHTA and CDR2 FQGNSA. The CDR3, as DNA: TGTGCCAGCAGCTCCCTAGAAAGGACCCTAGCGGGAGCTTTCTTT. As protein: CASSSLERTLAGAFF.

Of note for this clone: One end of the junction fails to match germline, which may point to a read error. V is TRBV7-9 and J is TRBJ1-2, with D perhaps TRBD1 (6 bases). CDR3 length equals 13 residues. The V gene's germline CDR1 is SEHNR and CDR2 FQNEAQ (reference sequence). The CDR3 is CASSLGNLDSFFF. CDR3 sequence (DNA): TGTGCCAGCAGCTTAGGAAATTTGGACAGCTTTTTCTTC.

In its sample, this clone was seen once. The chain links TRBV7-2 to TRBJ2-5, with TRBD1 matching 8 bases. The ends lost 3 bases at V and 3 bases at J; junction bases unmatched: 3. Per the germline V gene, CDR1 is SGHTA and CDR2 is FQGNSA. CDR3 length: 14 residues. As DNA, the CDR3 is TGTGCCAGCAGCTTCCAGGGGGCGAAAGAGACCCAGTACTTC. Protein product: CASSFQGAKETQYF.

The gene calls are TRBV30 and TRBJ1-1, with a tentative D call TRBD1 (5 bases). CDR1 is GTSNPN, CDR2 SVGIG, per germline (reference sequence). This CDR3 has 14 residues. V was clipped by 2 bases and J by 7 bases, with 17 bases between them. The CDR3 DNA follows: TGTGCCTGGAGTACGTCAGTGGGGGGTGGTGAAGCTTTCTTT. Its translation: CAWSTSVGGGEAFF.

The V gene is TRBV11-1, the J gene TRBJ2-1; the D gene could be TRBD1 or TRBD2 (7 bases each). CDR1 is SGHAT and CDR2 is FQDESV in the germline V gene (reference sequence). V was clipped by 5 bases and J by 8 bases, with 22 bases between them. This CDR3 region has 16 residues. The CDR3 protein is CASSPRGGGRGDEQFF. For the CDR3, the DNA is TGTGCCAGCAGCCCTAGGGGAGGGGGCAGGGGCGATGAGCAGTTCTTC.

The CDR3 protein is CASSLGLAGELGEQFF. The DNA of the CDR3 is TGTGCCAGCAGCTTAGGGCTAGCGGGAGAGTTGGGCGAGCAGTTCTTC. The rearrangement uses TRBV11-2 and TRBJ2-1; 10 bases match TRBD2. After removal of 1 base from V and 10 bases from J, the junction contained 10 bases not matched to a gene. CDR3 length: 16 amino acids. In germline, CDR1 is SGHAT, CDR2 FQNNGV.

The chain couples TRBV5-5 to TRBJ1-1, with D maybe TRBD1 (5 bases). The CDR3 consists of 13 residues. The V and J ends lost 4 bases and 4 bases respectively, with 11 bases between them. CDR1 is SGHKS and CDR2 is YYEKEE in the germline V gene (reference sequence). The CDR3 region has the DNA TGTGCCAGCAGCCTCTGGGGGTCCACTGAAGCTTTCTTT. Amino acid sequence: CASSLWGSTEAFF. Using reference TRBV5-5 and TRBJ1-1 for the parts outside the CDR3, the full variable domain is DAGVTQSPTHLIKTRGQQVTLRCSPISGHKSVSWYQQVLGQGPQFIFQYYEKEERGRGNFPDRFSARQFPNYSSELNVNALLLGDSALYLCASSLWGSTEAFFGQGTRLTVV.

This clone appeared a single time. The chain couples TRBV2 to TRBJ1-1; D not resolved. Germline values: CDR1 SNHLY, CDR2 FYNNEI. Trimming removed 11 bases at V and 1 base at J, with 11 bases between. The CDR3 spans 12 residues. The CDR3 here is CAGRPGNTEAFF. CDR3 nucleotides: TGTGCCGGACGACCTGGGAACACTGAAGCTTTCTTT.

V is TRBV5-1 and J is TRBJ1-1; D might be TRBD1 (5 bases). From germline, CDR1 is SGHRS and CDR2 YFSETQ. The CDR3 extends over 16 amino acids. Trimming took off 0 bases at V and 2 bases at J, with 14 bases between the two ends. CDR3 residues: CASSLELGELNTEAFF. CDR3 coding DNA: TGCGCCAGCAGCTTGGAGTTAGGGGAACTAAACACTGAAGCTTTCTTT.

CDR3 loop: CASSTGARLAYNEQFF. The CDR3 DNA sequence: TGTGCCAGCAGCACCGGAGCTCGACTAGCTTACAATGAGCAGTTCTTC. The chain recombines TRBV11-3 with TRBJ2-1, with TRBD2 matching 7 bases. Germline V gene data show CDR1 as SGHNT and CDR2 as YENEEA. V shed 5 bases and J 4 bases; nucleotides not matched to a gene: 11. There are 16 residues in the CDR3.

J is TRBJ1-1 and V is TRBV19; maybe TRBD1 (5 bases). V lost 4 bases, J lost 0 bases, and 15 bases lay in between. Germline V CDR1 and CDR2: LNHDA, SQIVND (reference sequence). This CDR3 is built from 16 residues. Here the CDR3 reads CASSTGTGTMNTEAFF. As DNA, the CDR3 is TGTGCCAGTAGTACGGGGACCGGCACTATGAACACTGAAGCTTTCTTT.

The chain links TRBV10-3 to TRBJ1-1, with D possibly matching TRBD1 (5 bases). The ends were cut back, 5 bases at V and 3 bases at J, with 19 bases in the middle. CDR1 and CDR2 (germline): ENHRY, SYGVKD. The CDR3 consists of 16 residues. In nucleotides, the CDR3 is TGTGCCATCAGTCAACCACCGACCGGGGCCCACACTGAAGCTTTCTTT. Its translation: CAISQPPTGAHTEAFF.

This clone has just one count. This chain links TRBV18 with TRBJ2-1; no definite D call. This CDR3 has 17 amino acids. CDR1 and CDR2 from the germline V gene are KGHSH and LQKENI. V was shortened by 1 base and J by 2 bases, with 15 bases between the two germline ends. The CDR3 DNA reads as TGTGCCAGCTCACCACTGGTGACGGTCGAAACCTACAATGAGCAGTTCTTC. This translates into CASSPLVTVETYNEQFF. Filled out from reference TRBV18 and TRBJ2-1, the complete variable domain reads NAGVMQNPRHLVRRRGQEARLRCSPMKGHSHVYWYRQLPEEGLKFMVYLQKENIIDESGMPKERFSAEFPKEGPSILRIQQVVRGDSAAYFCASSPLVTVETYNEQFFGPGTRLTVL.

A few counts support this clone. The V call is TRBV6-1, the J call TRBJ2-1; TRBD1 agrees at 10 bases. V shed 0 bases and J 8 bases; nucleotides not matched to a gene: 7. The CDR3 runs 16 residues. Germline V gene sequence: CDR1 MNHNS, CDR2 SASEGT. CDR3 sequence reads: CASSEAWWTGGDEQFF. CDR3 coding DNA: TGTGCCAGCAGTGAAGCGTGGTGGACAGGGGGGGATGAGCAGTTCTTC.

This chain uses TRBV19 with TRBJ2-5; TRBD2 matches at 10 bases. This CDR3 has 15 amino acids. Germline assignment: CDR1 LNHDA and CDR2 SQIVND (reference sequence). Unmatched junction bases numbered 6, after V lost 5 bases and J lost 3 bases. The CDR3 nucleotides are TGTGCCAGTAGTTCCCTCACTAGCGGGAAAGAGACCCAGTACTTC. Its translation: CASSSLTSGKETQYF.

The V gene is TRBV5-1, the J gene TRBJ1-4, with D perhaps TRBD1 (6 bases). CDR3 length: 16 amino acids. V lost 0 bases and J 5 bases, leaving 14 bases between the germline ends. CDR1 and CDR2 from the germline V gene are SGHRS and YFSETQ. This CDR3 is CASSLAGRGANEKLFF. The CDR3 region has the DNA TGCGCCAGCAGCTTGGCCGGTCGGGGGGCCAATGAAAAACTGTTTTTT.

The rearrangement links TRBV3-1 (or the pseudogene TRBV3-2) to TRBJ2-6; D is perhaps TRBD1 (5 bases). Per the germline V gene, CDR1 is LGHDT and CDR2 is YNNKEL (reference sequence). Trimming removed 4 bases at V and 4 bases at J, with 11 bases between. This CDR3 contains 15 residues. Written as DNA, the CDR3 is TGTGCCAGCAGCCCTCAGGGTCTGGGGGCCAACGTCCTGACTTTC. Translated, it gives CASSPQGLGANVLTF.

V and J are TRBV9 and TRBJ1-2; 10 bases match TRBD1. Germline V gives CDR1 SGDLS, CDR2 YYNGEE. The CDR3 is made up of 14 amino acids. V was clipped by 3 bases and J by 7 bases; unmatched bases: 6. CDR3 sequence: CASSGGGQGVGYTF. The CDR3 DNA reads TGTGCCAGCAGCGGCGGTGGACAGGGGGTTGGCTACACCTTC.

V is TRBV19 and J is TRBJ2-1; the D gene is possibly TRBD2 (5 bases). Trimming took off 5 bases at V and 0 bases at J, with 11 bases between the two ends. The germline V gene encodes CDR1 LNHDA and CDR2 SQIVND (reference sequence). CDR3 length: 15 residues. The CDR3 DNA sequence: TGTGCCAGTAGTTACGGACTGAGCTCCTACAATGAGCAGTTCTTC. It is translated as CASSYGLSSYNEQFF.

With respect to this clone: This same CDR3 is encoded by further DNA sequences in the sample. The V call is TRBV10-3, the J call TRBJ1-4; a possible D gene is TRBD1 (6 bases). Looked up from germline, CDR1 is ENHRY and CDR2 is SYGVKD. V lost 6 bases and J lost 5, with 10 bases in between. The CDR3 consists of 13 residues. The CDR3 is CAISGGRNEKLFF. Here the CDR3 DNA reads TGTGCCATCAGCGGGGGGCGGAATGAAAAACTGTTTTTT.

The gene calls are TRBV29-1 and TRBJ2-4; TRBD1 matches 7 bases. The CDR3 consists of 14 residues. V shed 7 bases, J shed 2 bases, and the junction held 8 bases outside the gene matches. The germline V gene encodes CDR1 SQVTM and CDR2 ANQGSEA. The CDR3 loop is CSASARGSKNIQYF. CDR3 sequence (DNA): TGCAGCGCCTCGGCCAGGGGGTCCAAAAACATTCAGTACTTC.

V usage is TRBV10-3 and J usage is TRBJ1-6; TRBD1 is a possible D gene (5 bases). From germline, CDR1 is ENHRY and CDR2 SYGVKD. The V end was cut by 2 bases, the J end by 10 bases, with 9 bases between. The CDR3 is 13 amino acids. In DNA, the CDR3 is TGTGCCATCAGTGAGCAGGGAGCCTCACCCCTCCACTTT. Translating it yields CAISEQGASPLHF.

The table lists this clone with a count of one. The chain recombines TRBV19 with TRBJ2-7; D is uncertain. The CDR3 has 17 residues. Germline V lookup: CDR1 LNHDA, CDR2 SQIVND (reference sequence). Between the trimmed V and J ends, which lost 3 bases and 0 bases, there was a span of 18 bases. CDR3 residues: CASSIPRGSYSSYEQYF. For the CDR3, the DNA is TGTGCCAGTAGTATCCCGAGAGGATCGTATAGCTCCTACGAGCAGTACTTC.

The CDR3 bases are TGTGCCAGCAGAGAGCCTCTAAGGACAGAGGACGGCTACACCTTC. This sequence encodes CASREPLRTEDGYTF. The rearrangement uses TRBV9 and TRBJ1-2; tentative D call: TRBD1 (6 bases). Germline V gene sequence: CDR1 SGDLS, CDR2 YYNGEE. This CDR3 region has 15 residues. The germline V and J ends were trimmed by 5 bases and 8 bases, with 22 bases remaining between them.